The 22 T cell receptor beta chains in this list originate from one sample, sequenced in a study of T cells in Graves' hyperthyroidism and ophthalmopathy. There were TCR beta CDR3 regions amplified from RNA transcripts. Using the HTBI primer set, a first-round RT-PCR was run on the TCR CDR3. TCRdb recomputed calls from the multiplex PCR reads with MiXCR, one row per CDR3 protein. The sample yields about 290,000 distinct CDR3 sequences, around 17% seen once. Sequenced: blood. The receptors originated from a young man with Graves' hyperthyroidism.

The chain combines TRBV11-3 with TRBJ2-7; 9 nucleotides agree with TRBD1. The germline gives CDR1 SGHNT, CDR2 YENEEA. J was trimmed by 2 bases and V by 6 bases; bases with no gene match: 8. The CDR3 is 15 amino acids. The CDR3 reads CASSSGTGIAYEQYF. Here the CDR3 DNA reads TGTGCCAGCAGTTCCGGGACAGGGATTGCCTACGAGCAGTACTTC.

The sample holds a few counts of this clonotype. The chain recombines TRBV19 with TRBJ2-5, with D perhaps matching TRBD2 (6 bases). Trimming cost V 2 bases and J 9 bases, with 19 bases left between them. CDR3 length equals 15 residues. Germline values: CDR1 LNHDA, CDR2 SQIVND (reference sequence). CDR3 nucleotide sequence: TGTGCCAGTAGTATATTCGTAGGTCCCGGGGGAGCCCAGTACTTC. This codes for CASSIFVGPGGAQYF.

J is TRBJ2-7 and V is TRBV12-3 or TRBV12-4; no reliable D call. V was shortened by 6 bases and J by 3 bases, with 9 bases between the two germline ends. This CDR3 has 12 residues. CDR3 loop: CASSAVGYEQYF. In nucleotides, the CDR3 is TGTGCCAGCAGCGCGGTGGGCTACGAGCAGTACTTC.

This clonotype was recorded once. Germline and junction disagree at one end, which may indicate a read error. The V gene is TRBV11-2, the J gene TRBJ2-1, with a weak D call TRBD2 (5 bases). This CDR3 has 16 residues. Looked up from germline, CDR1 is SGHAT and CDR2 is FQNNGV. The CDR3 is CASSQEWAVRAREQFF. CDR3 DNA: TGCGCCAGCAGCCAAGAATGGGCTGTGCGGGCCCGTGAGCAGTTCTTC.

Worth noting for this clonotype: This may come from a read error, since a much larger clone is one base off. The V and J genes are TRBV28 and TRBJ1-5; D unresolved. Germline V gives CDR1 MDHEN, CDR2 SYDVKM. The CDR3 sequence is 13 residues long. The CDR3 nucleotides read TGTGCCAGCAGTTTCCCGACCCATCAGCCCCAGCGTTTT. It codes for CASSFPTHQPQRF.

On this clonotype: Germline and junction disagree at one end, which may indicate a read error. V and J are TRBV29-1 and TRBJ1-5, with 7 positions matching TRBD1. The CDR3 length is 13 residues. CDR1 is SQVTM, CDR2 ANQGSEA, per germline. The CDR3 nucleotides are TGCAGCGCGACAGGGTTGGACAATCAGCTCCAGCATTTT. Amino acids: CSATGLDNQLQHF.

This clonotype was seen many times. The rearrangement joins TRBV5-1 to TRBJ2-6; TRBD1 matches at 8 bases. Germline V gene sequence: CDR1 SGHRS, CDR2 YFSETQ. This CDR3 has 19 residues. Losses at the gene ends were 1 base for V and 0 bases for J; bases not matched to a gene: 9. For the CDR3, the DNA is TGCGCCAGCAGCTTGAGGCCAGGGGGCAGGAACTCTGGGGCCAACGTCCTGACTTTC. It encodes CASSLRPGGRNSGANVLTF.

This clonotype was recorded many times. The chain couples TRBV30 to TRBJ2-2; D gene ambiguous. Trimming shortened V by 4 bases and J by 5 bases, and 14 bases separated the two germline ends. This CDR3 is 14 amino acids long. CDR1 and CDR2 from the germline V gene are GTSNPN and SVGIG (reference sequence). CDR3 residues: CAWNQEFSTGELFF. The CDR3 DNA reads TGTGCCTGGAATCAGGAGTTCAGTACCGGGGAGCTGTTTTTT.

This clonotype was detected many times. The rearrangement joins TRBV2 to TRBJ2-2, with 11 nucleotides matching TRBD2. Trimming took 3 bases from V and 3 from J; bases not matched to a gene: 9. This CDR3 has 18 amino acids. Germline CDR1 SNHLY, CDR2 FYNNEI. CDR3 coding DNA: TGTGCCAGCAGTGAGGGTTTAGCGGGAGGGAGGTACACCGGGGAGCTGTTTTTT. The encoded protein is CASSEGLAGGRYTGELFF.

This clonotype was found many times. The chain has TRBV28 and TRBJ2-1; 14 nucleotides match TRBD2. This CDR3 is 16 amino acids long. Germline V gene sequence: CDR1 MDHEN, CDR2 SYDVKM. V lost 7 bases, J lost 8 bases, and 10 bases stayed unmatched. The CDR3 sequence: CASTLGLAGVKDEQFF. The CDR3 bases are TGTGCCAGCACTTTGGGACTAGCGGGAGTTAAAGATGAGCAGTTCTTC.

This clonotype has at least ten counts. V is TRBV6-5 and J is TRBJ2-2; TRBD1 might be the D (6 bases). Germline-derived CDR1 and CDR2 are MNHEY and SVGAGI. The V and J ends lost 0 bases and 5 bases respectively, with 16 bases between them. The CDR3 runs 17 residues. The CDR3 DNA reads TGTGCCAGCAGTTACTCTTATCTACTAGGGGGAACCGGGGAGCTGTTTTTT. Protein sequence: CASSYSYLLGGTGELFF.

The table lists this clonotype with many counts. The rearrangement uses TRBV5-1 and TRBJ2-3; D possibly corresponds to TRBD2 (6 bases). This CDR3 is built from 15 residues. Per the germline V gene, CDR1 is SGHRS and CDR2 is YFSETQ. V was shortened by 6 bases and J by 3 bases, with 17 bases between the two germline ends. As DNA, the CDR3 is TGCGCCAGCATGGAGGGTCCCGGGCGGACAGATACGCAGTATTTT. Protein sequence: CASMEGPGRTDTQYF.

The chain employs TRBV3-1 and TRBJ1-2; D is unclear. Deletions cut 2 bases from V and 4 bases from J, with 11 bases between. Germline CDR1 reads LGHDT; CDR2 reads YNNKEL (reference sequence). This CDR3 is built from 14 residues. CDR3 in DNA: TGTGCCAGCAGCCAATTCGGAGGGAGCTATGGCTACACCTTC. The encoded protein is CASSQFGGSYGYTF.

The chain carries TRBV7-3 and TRBJ2-1; D is perhaps TRBD1 or TRBD2 (5 bases each). With 5 bases removed from V and 0 bases from J, the gap between germline ends came to 11 bases. CDR1 is SGHTA and CDR2 is FQGTGA in the germline V gene. This CDR3 is built from 15 residues. CDR3 sequence (DNA): TGTGCCAGCAGCCCCAATGGGGGCTCCTACAATGAGCAGTTCTTC. Its translation: CASSPNGGSYNEQFF.

This clonotype showed up just a few times. The rearrangement joins TRBV5-5 to TRBJ2-7; D possibly corresponds to TRBD2 (6 bases). Trimming cost V 4 bases and J 6 bases, with 20 bases left between them. Germline CDR1 SGHKS, CDR2 YYEKEE (reference sequence). The CDR3 has 15 amino acids. CDR3 loop: CASSNPGTRGAEQYF. Here the CDR3 DNA reads TGTGCCAGCAGCAACCCCGGGACTCGAGGGGCCGAGCAGTACTTC.

Many counts were recorded for this clonotype. The chain joins TRBV7-3 to TRBJ1-2, with TRBD1 matching 8 bases. Germline assignment: CDR1 SGHTA and CDR2 FQGTGA. This CDR3 contains 15 residues. V lost 4 bases to trimming and J lost 3 bases; unmatched junction nucleotides: 7. The CDR3 loop is CASSWEGQAHYGYTF. The CDR3 region has the DNA TGTGCCAGCAGCTGGGAGGGACAGGCACACTATGGCTACACCTTC.

This clonotype was observed many times. V is TRBV6-2 or TRBV6-3 and J is TRBJ2-7; TRBD2 is a possible D gene (6 bases). From germline, CDR1 is MNHEY and CDR2 SVGEGT. Trimming removed 1 base from V and 0 bases from J, with 7 bases in between. The CDR3 spans 14 residues. CDR3 protein: CASSYFGSSYEQYF. The CDR3 DNA reads TGTGCCAGCAGTTACTTCGGGAGCTCCTACGAGCAGTACTTC.

The chain recombines TRBV9 with TRBJ2-2; D gene ambiguous. The CDR3 sequence is 13 residues long. The germline V and J ends were trimmed by 6 bases and 2 bases, with 8 bases remaining between them. From germline, CDR1 is SGDLS and CDR2 YYNGEE. The CDR3, as DNA: TGTGCCAGCAACCTCGGAAACACCGGGGAGCTGTTTTTT. Protein product: CASNLGNTGELFF.

V and J are TRBV30 and TRBJ1-1, with D possibly being TRBD1 (6 bases). V was pared by 2 bases and J by 8 bases, with 15 bases between. The CDR3 sequence is 13 residues long. Looked up from germline, CDR1 is GTSNPN and CDR2 is SVGIG (reference sequence). CDR3 region: CAWSPRLDREAFF. In DNA, the CDR3 is TGTGCCTGGAGTCCAAGGTTGGACAGAGAAGCTTTCTTT.

This clonotype was detected a few times. The gene calls are TRBV6-5 and TRBJ1-1; no firm D call. From germline, CDR1 is MNHEY and CDR2 SVGAGI. Trimming shortened V by 0 bases and J by 4 bases, and 9 bases separated the two germline ends. The CDR3 consists of 14 residues. CDR3 protein: CASSYSGKGTEAFF. CDR3 bases: TGTGCCAGCAGTTACTCGGGGAAGGGCACTGAAGCTTTCTTT.

The chain combines TRBV18 with TRBJ2-3; 9 nucleotides agree with TRBD1. Germline values: CDR1 KGHSH, CDR2 LQKENI. The CDR3 has 15 residues. V gave up 0 bases and J gave up 7 bases; unmatched junction bases: 5. This CDR3 is CASSPPITGGNTQYF. The CDR3, as DNA: TGTGCCAGCTCACCACCGATAACAGGGGGCAATACGCAGTATTTT.

This clonotype has ten or more counts. CDR3 DNA: TGTGCCTGGAGTGTAGGGAGCGGGAGACGTGGAGATACGCAGTATTTT. Translating it yields CAWSVGSGRRGDTQYF. The V gene is TRBV30, the J gene TRBJ2-3; TRBD2 matches 8 bases. Per germline, CDR1 GTSNPN and CDR2 SVGIG (reference sequence). The CDR3 extends over 16 amino acids. Trimming took 0 bases from V and 5 from J; bases not matched to a gene: 10.